A single sample gave rise to the 25 T cell receptor beta chains below, sequenced in a study of T cells after yellow fever vaccination (dated by TCRdb to the late 2010s). The sample's treatment or condition label, in plain terms: live attenuated yellow fever vaccine strain. Receptor libraries were prepared by 5' RACE. The data were produced on an Illumina NovaSeq 6000. TCRdb reran the public reads through fastp at Q25 and MiXCR, keeping productive beta chains. Every entry covers one CDR3 protein and lists the most common genes and DNA from its rows. Across this sample there are approximately 300,000 distinct CDR3 sequences, with around 11% seen only once. Together, the top ten hold about 3.5% of the sample. The sequenced sample was CD4+ T cells sorted from PBMCs, obtained 45 days after the yellow fever booster vaccination. Source of these receptors: a man aged 18 to 29 who received the YFV17D yellow fever vaccine.

This clonotype was seen ten or more times. This chain connects TRBV20-1 to TRBJ1-5; D not certain. The length of the CDR3 is 12 residues. CDR1 and CDR2 (germline): DFQATT, SNEGSKA (reference sequence). The CDR3 protein is CSAKVGDQPQHF. Here the CDR3 DNA reads TGCAGCGCGAAGGTCGGGGATCAGCCCCAGCATTTT.

V is TRBV28 and J is TRBJ2-7, with 9 bases fitting TRBD1. The V segment lost 6 bases and the J segment 0 bases; nucleotides outside the gene matches: 9. Germline V lookup: CDR1 MDHEN, CDR2 SYDVKM. The CDR3 has 16 amino acids. CDR3 sequence reads: CASRKGGTGYSYEQYV. The CDR3 DNA reads TGTGCCAGCAGGAAGGGGGGGACAGGGTACTCCTACGAGCAGTACGTC.

This clonotype was detected only a few times. The rearrangement links TRBV12-3 or TRBV12-4 to TRBJ2-3; D unresolved. The V and J ends lost 7 bases and 2 bases respectively, with 7 bases between them. The CDR3 loop spans 12 amino acids. CDR3: CASNEDTDTQYF. The CDR3 DNA sequence: TGTGCCAGCAACGAAGACACAGATACGCAGTATTTT.

This clonotype came up a few times. This sequence joins TRBV4-1 and TRBJ1-4; D not certain. CDR3 length equals 16 residues. Germline values: CDR1 MGHRA, CDR2 YSYEKL. V lost 1 base, J lost 0 bases, and 9 bases lay in between. DNA of the CDR3: TGCGCCAGCAGCCAAGTCCCGTTTGCAACTAATGAAAAACTGTTTTTT. Protein: CASSQVPFATNEKLFF.

This clonotype was seen at least ten times. The rearrangement uses TRBV4-1 and TRBJ2-1; 7 bases match TRBD2. V lost 1 base to trimming and J lost 4 bases; unmatched junction nucleotides: 7. Germline CDR1 and CDR2: MGHRA and YSYEKL. The CDR3 spans 16 residues. The CDR3, as DNA: TGCGCCAGCAGCCAAGTTAGGCTAGCGGTTTACAATGAGCAGTTCTTC. Its translation: CASSQVRLAVYNEQFF.

V is TRBV6-2 or TRBV6-3 and J is TRBJ1-2; tentative D call: TRBD1 (5 bases). Trimming left V 0 bases short and J 2 bases short, with 7 bases between. This CDR3 spans 14 amino acids. Looked up from germline, CDR1 is MNHEY and CDR2 is SVGEGT. The CDR3, as DNA: TGTGCCAGCAGTTACTCGCGGGGGAACTATGGCTACACCTTC. Translating it yields CASSYSRGNYGYTF.

V is TRBV11-2 and J is TRBJ2-3; D might be TRBD2 (6 bases). Trimming removed 2 bases at V and 5 bases at J, with 17 bases between. Germline lookup yields CDR1 SGHAT and CDR2 FQNNGV. This CDR3 comprises 16 residues. CDR3 DNA: TGTGCCAGCAGCTTAAGGAGGTCTAGCGTTCTAGATACGCAGTATTTT. It translates to CASSLRRSSVLDTQYF.

The CDR3 protein is CSSGGYQPQHF. CDR3 coding DNA: TGCAGCTCTGGGGGTTATCAGCCCCAGCATTTT. The chain couples TRBV29-1 to TRBJ1-5; tentative D call: TRBD1 (5 bases). V gave up 8 bases and J gave up 5 bases, with 10 bases separating them. CDR3 length equals 11 residues. CDR1 and CDR2 (germline): SQVTM, ANQGSEA.

J is TRBJ2-3 and V is TRBV10-3, with 11 positions matching TRBD2. V dropped 6 bases and J dropped 4; count of bases not matched to a gene: 6. The CDR3 runs 15 residues. Germline CDR1 ENHRY, CDR2 SYGVKD. The CDR3 nucleotides read TGTGCCATCAGAGCCGGGACTAGCGGCTCAGATACGCAGTATTTT. This translates into CAIRAGTSGSDTQYF.

This clonotype was seen ten or more times. The rearrangement uses TRBV5-1 and TRBJ2-5; 7 positions agree with TRBD2. The CDR3 consists of 17 residues. The germline V gene has CDR1 SGHRS and CDR2 YFSETQ. Unmatched junction bases numbered 13, after V lost 0 bases and J lost 5 bases. The CDR3 nucleotides read TGCGCCAGCAGCTTGGCCGTGTCCGCGGGGGAAGGGGAGACCCAGTACTTC. Protein product: CASSLAVSAGEGETQYF. Together with reference TRBV5-1 and TRBJ2-5, the CDR3 gives the full variable domain: KAGVTQTPRYLIKTRGQQVTLSCSPISGHRSVSWYQQTPGQGLQFLFEYFSETQRNKGNFPGRFSGRQFSNSRSEMNVSTLELGDSALYLCASSLAVSAGEGETQYFGPGTRLLVL.

V is TRBV10-3 and J is TRBJ1-5, with unresolved D. Deletions cut 3 bases from V and 5 bases from J, with 8 bases between. The CDR3 contains 13 residues. From germline, CDR1 is ENHRY and CDR2 SYGVKD. CDR3 sequence: CAISESSHQPQHF. The CDR3 bases are TGTGCCATCAGTGAATCCTCCCATCAGCCCCAGCATTTT.

The CDR3 reads CSVVRGLGEKLFF. The CDR3 DNA is TGCAGCGTTGTAAGGGGACTTGGTGAAAAACTGTTTTTT. This chain uses TRBV29-1 with TRBJ1-4; possible D gene TRBD1, 5 bases. This CDR3 spans 13 amino acids. Germline V gene lookup returns CDR1 SQVTM and CDR2 ANQGSEA. Trimming took 4 bases from V and 7 from J, leaving 13 bases between them.

CDR3 in amino acids: CASSLGGRSYNEQFF. The CDR3 DNA reads as TGCGCCAGCAGCTTGGGTGGCCGGTCCTACAATGAGCAGTTCTTC. V and J are TRBV5-1 and TRBJ2-1; no reliable D call. This CDR3 comprises 15 residues. From germline, CDR1 is SGHRS and CDR2 YFSETQ. The V and J ends lost 0 bases and 1 base respectively, with 8 bases between them.

This clonotype was seen many times. The J gene is TRBJ2-7, the V gene TRBV5-1; 8 positions agree with TRBD1. The CDR3 runs to 13 residues. The trim removed 7 bases at V and 2 bases at J, leaving 5 bases unmatched. Germline V gene sequence: CDR1 SGHRS, CDR2 YFSETQ. The CDR3 reads CASGSTGAYEQYF. The CDR3 DNA sequence: TGCGCCAGCGGGTCGACAGGGGCCTACGAGCAGTACTTC.

Only a few counts were recorded for this clonotype. J is TRBJ2-6 and V is TRBV12-3 or TRBV12-4, with D possibly matching TRBD2 (6 bases). The CDR3 has 19 amino acids. V was pared by 6 bases and J by 2 bases, with 23 bases between. DNA of the CDR3: TGTGCCAGCAGACAGTGGTTGGGGATCCGCGGGGCTGGGGCCAACGTCCTGACTTTC. It codes for CASRQWLGIRGAGANVLTF.

The genes are TRBV7-2 and TRBJ2-2; D is unclear. The germline V and J ends were trimmed by 5 bases and 4 bases, with 8 bases remaining between them. The CDR3 is made up of 13 amino acids. The V gene's germline CDR1 is SGHTA and CDR2 FQGNSA. The CDR3 is CASSDDSTGELFF. As DNA, the CDR3 is TGTGCCAGCAGCGATGACTCCACCGGGGAGCTGTTTTTT.

This clonotype was seen a handful of times. The chain employs TRBV6-2 or TRBV6-3 and TRBJ2-1; 8 bases align to TRBD1. Trimming at V came to 6 bases and at J to 2 bases, leaving 12 bases not matched to a gene. The CDR3 is 17 residues long. Germline V CDR1 and CDR2: MNHEY, SVGEGT. CDR3 bases: TGTGCCAGCAGACATCACATGGACAGGGTAGCCTACAATGAGCAGTTCTTC. This sequence encodes CASRHHMDRVAYNEQFF.

V is TRBV2 and J is TRBJ2-1, with 10 positions matching TRBD2. Germline lookup yields CDR1 SNHLY and CDR2 FYNNEI. The V segment lost 7 bases and the J segment 0 bases; nucleotides outside the gene matches: 6. The length of the CDR3 is 16 residues. The CDR3 DNA reads as TGTGCCAGCACCGGAGCGGGGGGGCTCTCCTACAATGAGCAGTTCTTC. Translation gives CASTGAGGLSYNEQFF.

This chain connects TRBV30 to TRBJ2-5; the D gene is possibly TRBD2 (5 bases). Germline V gene lookup returns CDR1 GTSNPN and CDR2 SVGIG (reference sequence). The CDR3 consists of 14 residues. V dropped 2 bases and J dropped 5 bases, with 15 bases sitting between them. For the CDR3, the DNA is TGTGCCTGGAGTTCGGGGAATGAAGGGGAGACCCAGTACTTC. It codes for CAWSSGNEGETQYF.

This clonotype came up a few times. The chain combines TRBV7-9 with TRBJ2-3; 9 positions match TRBD1. The CDR3 spans 17 residues. Looked up from germline, CDR1 is SEHNR and CDR2 is FQNEAQ (reference sequence). Trimming took 5 bases from V and 1 from J; bases not matched to a gene: 10. The CDR3 loop is CASSPRTGEAGTDTQYF. CDR3 coding DNA: TGTGCCAGCAGCCCCCGGACAGGGGAGGCTGGCACAGATACGCAGTATTTT. The variable domain in full, with the rest retrieved from reference TRBV7-9 and TRBJ2-3, is DTGVSQNPRHKITKRGQNVTFRCDPISEHNRLYWYRQTLGQGPEFLTYFQNEAQLEKSRLLSDRFSAERPKGSFSTLEIQRTEQGDSAMYLCASSPRTGEAGTDTQYFGPGTRLTVL.

This clonotype was recorded at least ten times. The chain has TRBV4-2 and TRBJ2-1; D unresolved. From germline, CDR1 is LGHNA and CDR2 YNFKEQ. CDR3 size: 12 residues. Deletions cut 0 bases from V and 13 bases from J, with 10 bases between. This CDR3 is CASSQDGRSQFF. The DNA of the CDR3 is TGTGCCAGCAGCCAAGATGGGCGGAGTCAGTTCTTC.

The chain joins TRBV7-6 to TRBJ2-3; TRBD2 matches 9 bases. Germline assignment: CDR1 SGHVS and CDR2 FNYEAQ. The CDR3 loop spans 15 amino acids. With 5 bases clipped from V and 2 bases from J, the junction kept 5 bases outside the gene matches. CDR3: CASSMTSGLTDTQYF. CDR3 nucleotides: TGTGCCAGCAGCATGACTAGCGGTCTCACAGATACGCAGTATTTT. Variable domain in full (rest from reference TRBV7-6 and TRBJ2-3): GAGVSQSPRYKVTKRGQDVALRCDPISGHVSLYWYRQALGQGPEFLTYFNYEAQQDKSGLPNDRFSAERPEGSISTLTIQRTEQRDSAMYRCASSMTSGLTDTQYFGPGTRLTVL.

This clonotype occurred a few times. The chain combines TRBV7-6 with TRBJ1-3; unclear D gene. V lost 2 bases to trimming and J lost 8 bases, with 10 bases between them. The CDR3 covers 13 residues. Germline assignment: CDR1 SGHVS and CDR2 FNYEAQ. DNA of the CDR3: TGTGCCAGCAGCTTAACCCGATGGGACACCATATATTTT. It translates to CASSLTRWDTIYF.

This clonotype occurred a few times. The chain carries TRBV7-2 and TRBJ2-7; 9 bases line up with TRBD2. CDR1 is SGHTA and CDR2 is FQGNSA in the germline V gene. Trimming removed 2 bases from V and 3 bases from J; junction bases left unmatched: 5. This CDR3 contains 15 residues. The DNA for the CDR3 is TGTGCCAGCAGCTTAAGAGCTAGCGGGGACTACGAGCAGTACTTC. Translation: CASSLRASGDYEQYF.

This clonotype was counted a few times. The genes are TRBV6-2 or TRBV6-3 and TRBJ1-1; the match to TRBD1 covers 8 bases. The germline V gene has CDR1 MNHEY and CDR2 SVGEGT. J gave up 6 bases and V 4 bases, and 10 bases lay outside the gene matches. The CDR3 length is 15 residues. As DNA, the CDR3 is TGTGCCAGCAGTTCACCAGGACAGGGAAGGGCTGAAGCTTTCTTT. Residues: CASSSPGQGRAEAFF.